A selection of T cell receptor beta chains follows, all from one sample in a study of T cell repertoires in cytomegalovirus infection. TCRdb fed the reads into MiXCR, producing one record per CDR3 protein. Among hundreds of thousands of distinct CDR3 sequences listed, approximately 40% were seen once. The sample was PBMCs. These receptors came from a human donor in good health (CMV status not recorded). Some clones in this sample may be carry-over from other donors' samples. CDR3s include the opening cysteine and the closing phenylalanine or tryptophan. Fields, in order: J gene, clone size, D gene, V gene, CDR3 protein, CDR3 DNA. A D gene is named only where the DNA matches it firmly. Some rows have no size entry. The others give once, few or many, or a class for an expanded clone.

>TRBJ2-3|once|-|TRBV2
CASSEQSDTQYF
TGTGCCAGCAGTGAACAGTCAGATACGCAGTATTTT
>TRBJ1-1|many|-|TRBV7-8
CASSPARVRTGTEAFF
TGTGCCAGCAGCCCAGCGCGGGTGAGAACGGGCACTGAAGCTTTCTTT
>TRBJ2-7|-|TRBD2|TRBV28
CASSSASGWGYEQYF
TGTGCCAGCAGTTCCGCTAGCGGGTGGGGCTACGAGCAGTACTTC
>TRBJ1-5|-|-|TRBV12-3/TRBV12-4
CASSFGSSTQPQHF
TGTGCCAGCAGTTTCGGGAGCTCTACACAGCCCCAGCATTTT
>TRBJ2-1|once|TRBD2|TRBV18
CASSPRTSNNEQFF
TGTGCCAGCTCACCACGGACTAGCAACAATGAGCAGTTCTTC
>TRBJ2-2|few|-|TRBV14
CASSQLQWRGTGELFF
TGTGCCAGCAGCCAACTACAGTGGAGGGGCACCGGGGAGCTGTTTTTT
>TRBJ1-1|-|-|TRBV5-1
CASKFGVRMNTEAFF
TGCGCCAGCAAGTTCGGTGTCAGGATGAACACTGAAGCTTTCTTT
>TRBJ1-2|-|TRBD1|TRBV2
CTKTGAAGYTF
TGTACCAAAACAGGGGCAGCTGGCTACACCTTC
>TRBJ1-2|-|-|TRBV29-1
CSVGGRWDYGYTF
TGCAGCGTGGGAGGGAGATGGGACTATGGCTACACCTTC
>TRBJ1-1|few|-|TRBV28
CASPRDRVPNTEAFF
TGTGCCAGCCCCCGGGATAGGGTGCCGAACACTGAAGCTTTCTTT
>TRBJ2-3|-|-|TRBV10-3
CAISGTPQDTQYF
TGTGCCATCAGTGGGACACCCCAGGATACGCAGTATTTT
>TRBJ1-6|-|-|TRBV20-1
CSARPNPSNSPLHF
TGCAGTGCTAGACCCAACCCGAGTAATTCACCCCTCCACTTT
>TRBJ1-5|-|TRBD1|TRBV19
CASSRGTGGKQPQHF
TGTGCCAGTAGTAGGGGGACAGGGGGTAAGCAGCCCCAGCATTTT
>TRBJ1-1|few|-|TRBV28
CATHPLPAGITTEAFF
TGTGCCACTCACCCTCTCCCGGCTGGGATCACCACTGAAGCTTTCTTT
>TRBJ1-1|few|-|TRBV19
CASSMWGLGTEAFF
TGTGCCAGTAGTATGTGGGGGCTAGGCACTGAAGCTTTCTTT
>TRBJ2-1|-|-|TRBV20-1
CSARQGFEKQFF
TGCAGTGCTAGGCAGGGGTTTGAAAAGCAGTTCTTC
>TRBJ1-1|-|TRBD1|TRBV9
CASSAALRTGQAEAFF
TGTGCCAGCAGCGCCGCACTAAGGACAGGGCAGGCTGAAGCTTTCTTT
>TRBJ2-5|few|TRBD2|TRBV20-1
CSATSGVPGTQYF
TGCAGTGCGACCAGCGGGGTCCCGGGGACCCAGTACTTC
>TRBJ1-6|-|-|TRBV20-1
CSAEDRDRGASPLHF
TGCAGTGCTGAAGACCGGGACCGGGGAGCTTCACCCCTCCACTTT
>TRBJ2-3|-|TRBD2|TRBV2
CASRGRGTQYF
TGTGCCAGCAGGGGGAGGGGTACGCAGTATTTT
>TRBJ1-5|-|-|TRBV12-3/TRBV12-4
CASSPRVEYSNQPQHF
TGTGCCAGCAGCCCGCGTGTGGAGTATAGCAATCAGCCCCAGCATTTT
>TRBJ2-7|many|-|TRBV6-5
CASSYSGGSYEQYF
TGTGCCAGCAGTTACTCTGGGGGTTCCTACGAGCAGTACTTC
>TRBJ1-1|-|-|TRBV27
CASSWWAGNTEAFF
TGTGCCAGCAGCTGGTGGGCAGGGAACACTGAAGCTTTCTTT
>TRBJ2-7|-|-|TRBV14
CASSQGGRYITYEQYF
TGTGCCAGCAGCCAAGGGGGGAGGTACATTACCTACGAGCAGTACTTC
>TRBJ2-2|-|-|TRBV28
CASSQPTRGGGELFF
TGTGCCAGCAGTCAACCTACCAGGGGTGGCGGGGAGCTGTTTTTT
>TRBJ2-1|-|TRBD2|TRBV19
CASSPPGPAGVHEQFF
TGTGCCAGTAGTCCGCCGGGTCCAGCGGGAGTTCATGAGCAGTTCTTC
>TRBJ1-1|few|TRBD1|TRBV7-8
CASSLATGGYNTEAFF
TGTGCCAGCAGCTTAGCAACAGGGGGCTATAACACTGAAGCTTTCTTT
>TRBJ2-7|-|-|TRBV10-3
CATGNQTGLVYEQYF
TGTGCCACTGGAAACCAGACAGGCCTAGTCTACGAGCAGTACTTC
>TRBJ1-2|-|-|TRBV3-1
CASSQGRIVGYTF
TGTGCCAGCAGCCAAGGCAGGATTGTCGGCTACACCTTC
>TRBJ1-5|few|-|TRBV18
CASSPPGGQPQHF
TGTGCCAGCAGCCCACCCGGGGGCCAGCCCCAGCATTTT
>TRBJ2-2|many|-|TRBV28
CASSLGVGETGELFF
TGTGCCAGCAGTCTCGGGGTAGGGGAAACCGGGGAGCTGTTTTTT
>TRBJ1-5|-|-|TRBV18
CASSPQGPLGERHF
TGTGCCAGCTCACCTCAGGGACCCCTTGGGGAGCGGCATTTT
>TRBJ2-7|many|-|TRBV12-3/TRBV12-4
CASRETGTYEQYF
TGTGCCAGCAGGGAAACAGGGACCTACGAGCAGTACTTC
>TRBJ1-1|few|-|TRBV7-2
CASSYKSNTEAFF
TGTGCCAGCAGCTACAAATCCAACACTGAAGCTTTCTTT
>TRBJ1-5|-|-|TRBV7-2
CASSSAAYSNQPQHF
TGTGCCAGCAGCTCTGCAGCTTATAGCAATCAGCCCCAGCATTTT
>TRBJ2-7|-|-|TRBV28
CASRSGVFEQYF
TGTGCCAGCAGGTCCGGGGTGTTCGAGCAGTACTTC